Presented here are 12 T cell receptor beta chains from one specimen sequenced in a study of CD8+ T cells in alopecia areata. After isolation, RNA underwent reverse transcription to generate cDNA as the sequencing template. Clones were read by immunoSEQ multiplex PCR, and TCRdb kept only the in-frame ones, dropping some. Of 200,000 to 250,000 clones in the sample, roughly 66% were seen once. Indicated treatment: oral pan-JAK inhibitor, 5-10 mg twice daily. The material was CD4+ T cells sorted from blood, obtained at week 44, from a patient treated with tofacitinib. Every receptor here comes from a human donor with alopecia areata.

This clone appeared a few times. The chain employs TRBV2 and TRBJ2-1; 9 bases match TRBD2. Germline assignment: CDR1 SNHLY and CDR2 FYNNEI. The CDR3 totals 15 residues. V shed 4 bases and J 7 bases; nucleotides not matched to a gene: 8. The CDR3 nucleotides read TGTGCCAGCAGTGTGCGGACTAGCGTTGGGAATGAGCAGTTCTTC. Residues: CASSVRTSVGNEQFF.

The rearrangement joins TRBV5-6 to TRBJ2-7, with D unresolved. The length of the CDR3 is 14 residues. Germline assignment: CDR1 SGHDT and CDR2 YYEEEE. The V end was cut by 2 bases, the J end by 0 bases, with 9 bases between. This CDR3 is CASSFGGYSYEQYF. The CDR3 DNA is TGTGCCAGCAGCTTCGGCGGTTACTCCTACGAGCAGTACTTC. Full variable domain (rest looked up from reference TRBV5-6 and TRBJ2-7): DAGVTQSPTHLIKTRGQQVTLRCSPKSGHDTVSWYQQALGQGPQFIFQYYEEEERQRGNFPDRFSGHQFPNYSSELNVNALLLGDSALYLCASSFGGYSYEQYFGPGTRLTVT.

V gene TRBV5-1 combines with J gene TRBJ2-6; D possibly corresponds to TRBD1 (5 bases). The CDR3 totals 14 residues. Trimming left V 5 bases short and J 0 bases short, with 6 bases between. In germline, CDR1 is SGHRS, CDR2 YFSETQ. In nucleotides, the CDR3 is TGCGCCAGCAGGGACATCTCTGGGGCCAACGTCCTGACTTTC. Amino acid sequence: CASRDISGANVLTF.

The chain uses TRBV14 and TRBJ2-5; D is perhaps TRBD2 (5 bases). Matching the DNA end better, TRBJ2-7 makes the J call doubtful. Germline values: CDR1 SGHDN, CDR2 FVKESK. The CDR3 consists of 16 residues. CDR3 in amino acids: CASSQDGSGVWREQYF. In nucleotides, the CDR3 is TGTGCCAGCAGCCAAGATGGTTCCGGGGTATGGCGCGAGCAGTACTTC.

The table lists this clone with a few counts. The rearrangement uses TRBV29-1 and TRBJ1-1; perhaps TRBD1 as D (6 bases). The CDR3 extends over 14 amino acids. The germline CDR1 and CDR2 sequences are SQVTM and ANQGSEA. Trimming stripped 1 base from V and 4 bases from J, with 13 bases between. CDR3 nucleotides: TGCAGCGTTGAAGCCAGAACAGGGTCCACTGAAGCTTTCTTT. The encoded protein is CSVEARTGSTEAFF.

The chain is built from TRBV11-2 and TRBJ1-1; no clear D gene. The V gene lost 3 bases and the J gene lost 5 bases, with 10 bases spanning the gap. This CDR3 comprises 13 residues. From germline, CDR1 is SGHAT and CDR2 FQNNGV. The CDR3 coding sequence is TGTGCCAGCAGCTTCGGCGGAGGAACTGAAGCTTTCTTT. It codes for CASSFGGGTEAFF. The full variable domain, completed using reference TRBV11-2 and TRBJ1-1, is EAGVAQSPRYKIIEKRQSVAFWCNPISGHATLYWYQQILGQGPKLLIQFQNNGVVDDSQLPKDRFSAERLKGVDSTLKIQPAKLEDSAVYLCASSFGGGTEAFFGQGTRLTVV.

V is TRBV5-1 and J is TRBJ1-6; D is unclear. Germline V gene sequence: CDR1 SGHRS, CDR2 YFSETQ. V shed 0 bases and J shed 10 bases, with 11 bases lying between them. The CDR3 consists of 14 residues. In DNA form, the CDR3 reads TGCGCCAGCAGCTTGGATCTCGTCGCCTCACCCCTCCACTTT. Translated, it gives CASSLDLVASPLHF.

The chain recombines TRBV7-3 with TRBJ2-2; D remains ambiguous. In germline, CDR1 is SGHTA, CDR2 FQGTGA. Trimming took 5 bases from V and 6 from J, leaving 16 bases between them. The CDR3 runs to 15 residues. CDR3 DNA: TGTGCCAGCAGCCCCGACCCCGTTGGAGCCGGGGAGCTGTTTTTT. Protein sequence: CASSPDPVGAGELFF. Full variable domain (rest looked up from reference TRBV7-3 and TRBJ2-2): GAGVSQTPSNKVTEKGKYVELRCDPISGHTALYWYRQSLGQGPEFLIYFQGTGAADDSGLPNDRFFAVRPEGSVSTLKIQRTERGDSAVYLCASSPDPVGAGELFFGEGSRLTVL.

The J gene is TRBJ1-1, the V gene TRBV5-1; no clear D. Trimming shortened V by 0 bases and J by 1 base, and 10 bases separated the two germline ends. The germline V gene encodes CDR1 SGHRS and CDR2 YFSETQ. This CDR3 is built from 15 residues. As DNA, the CDR3 is TGCGCCAGCAGCTTGGGTGGTGGCCAGAACACTGAAGCTTTCTTT. It is translated as CASSLGGGQNTEAFF.

The chain uses TRBV25-1 and TRBJ2-2, with 9 bases fitting TRBD1. This CDR3 has 15 residues. CDR1 and CDR2 (germline): MGHDK, SYGVNS. J lost 4 bases, V lost 5 bases, and 5 bases had no gene match. The CDR3: CASSWGTGITGELFF. The CDR3 nucleotides read TGTGCCAGCAGTTGGGGGACAGGGATCACCGGGGAGCTGTTTTTT.

The DNA of the CDR3 is TGTGCCAGCAGTTGGACAGCGAACTATGGCTACACCTTC. It yields the protein CASSWTANYGYTF. The J gene is TRBJ1-2, the V gene TRBV27; tentatively, D is TRBD1 (6 bases). Per the germline V gene, CDR1 is MNHEY and CDR2 is SMNVEV (reference sequence). This CDR3 has 13 residues. Between the trimmed V and J ends, which lost 4 bases and 2 bases, there was a span of 8 bases.

This clone was seen once. The V and J genes are TRBV10-3 and TRBJ2-2, with unresolved D. This CDR3 region has 14 residues. The V end was cut by 4 bases, the J end by 4 bases, with 10 bases between. Germline CDR1 is ENHRY and CDR2 is SYGVKD. CDR3 residues: CAISVQRATGELFF. The CDR3 DNA reads as TGTGCCATCAGTGTTCAACGGGCCACCGGGGAGCTGTTTTTT.